The rows below give T cell receptor beta chains drawn from one sample of a study of human T cells and chemical hapten exposure. TCRdb itself ran the RACE reads through MiXCR, one entry per CDR3 protein. The data show 85,000 to 100,000 distinct CDR3 sequences, with 11% seen just once and approximately 3.3% held by the top ten. The specimen comprised whole blood, sampled in connection with sensitization to the hapten diphenylcyclopropenone (DPC). The receptors were gathered from a woman in her sixties with alopecia areata. Some clones in this sample may be carry-over from other donors' samples. The CDR3 runs from the conserved cysteine through the conserved F or W. Fields, in order: CDR3 DNA, CDR3 protein, J gene, V gene, clone size, D gene. The D gene is left open where the match is weak. Where a row states a size, it is once, few, many or the class of an expanded clone; other rows omit it.

DNA: TGCAGTGCTAGAACTAGCGGGGGCGAGCAGTACTTC
CDR3: CSARTSGGEQYF
J: TRBJ2-7
V: TRBV20-1
size: few
D: TRBD2

DNA: TGCGCCAGCAGCCCGGACGGGGACTATGGCTACACCTTC
CDR3: CASSPDGDYGYTF
J: TRBJ1-2
V: TRBV5-1
size: NA
D: NA

DNA: TGTGCCATCAGGCTACAGGGGGCGAACTATGGCTACACCTTC
CDR3: CAIRLQGANYGYTF
J: TRBJ1-2
V: TRBV10-3
size: many
D: TRBD1

DNA: TGCGCCAGCAGCTTGACGGGCGGGGAAGAGACCCAGTACTTC
CDR3: CASSLTGGEETQYF
J: TRBJ2-5
V: TRBV5-1
size: many
D: NA

DNA: TGTGCCATCAGTGATACAGGTGTGGGGAACTATGGCTACACCTTC
CDR3: CAISDTGVGNYGYTF
J: TRBJ1-2
V: TRBV10-3
size: few
D: NA

DNA: TGTGCCAGCAGCCAAGATTTAGCGGGGGGCACAGATACGCAGTATTTT
CDR3: CASSQDLAGGTDTQYF
J: TRBJ2-3
V: TRBV3-1
size: few
D: TRBD2

DNA: TGCAGCGCCGGGACACCAACTGAAAAACTGTTTTTT
CDR3: CSAGTPTEKLFF
J: TRBJ1-4
V: TRBV29-1
size: few
D: NA

DNA: TGTGCCTGGAGTAGGGTGGAGGACGGGGAGCTGTTTTTT
CDR3: CAWSRVEDGELFF
J: TRBJ2-2
V: TRBV30
size: few
D: NA

DNA: TGTGCCAGCAGTTACACCGGGACAGGGGCCTACGAGCAGTACTTC
CDR3: CASSYTGTGAYEQYF
J: TRBJ2-7
V: TRBV6-6
size: NA
D: TRBD1

DNA: TGTGCCTGGAGTGTACGGCACGAGCAGTACTTC
CDR3: CAWSVRHEQYF
J: TRBJ2-7
V: TRBV30
size: NA
D: NA

DNA: TGTGCCAGCTCGTCGGGACAGACTACTAACTATGGCTACACCTTC
CDR3: CASSSGQTTNYGYTF
J: TRBJ1-2
V: TRBV18
size: many
D: TRBD1

DNA: TGTGCCAGCAGCCCCGGGACCGCTGGCACTGAAGCTTTCTTT
CDR3: CASSPGTAGTEAFF
J: TRBJ1-1
V: TRBV7-9
size: many
D: NA

DNA: TGTGCCAGTACCAAAGAGGTGTCGGGCCGCTGGGGTGAGCAGTTCTTC
CDR3: CASTKEVSGRWGEQFF
J: TRBJ2-1
V: TRBV11-2
size: many
D: NA

DNA: TGTGCCAGCAGCCACGGCTATCTGAATCAGCCCCAGCATTTT
CDR3: CASSHGYLNQPQHF
J: TRBJ1-5
V: TRBV16
size: many
D: NA

DNA: TGTGCCAGCAGTTCAACGGGACATATCTATGGCTACACCTTC
CDR3: CASSSTGHIYGYTF
J: TRBJ1-2
V: TRBV6-5
size: NA
D: NA

DNA: TGTGCCAGCAGCGTCACGGGGGAAGCTTATCAGCCCCAGCATTTT
CDR3: CASSVTGEAYQPQHF
J: TRBJ1-5
V: TRBV9
size: many
D: NA

DNA: TGTGCCAGCAGCCCGCCAGGTATTGCGGGGGGCCACACGAACACTGAAGCTTTCTTT
CDR3: CASSPPGIAGGHTNTEAFF
J: TRBJ1-1
V: TRBV6-6
size: many
D: NA

DNA: TGTGCCAGCGGTCGGGGACAGGGGGCGCGGAATGAGCAGTTCTTC
CDR3: CASGRGQGARNEQFF
J: TRBJ2-1
V: TRBV7-9
size: many
D: TRBD1

DNA: TGCAGTGCTAGAGATGGAGGGGTAGAGCAGTTCTTC
CDR3: CSARDGGVEQFF
J: TRBJ2-1
V: TRBV20-1
size: many
D: NA

DNA: TGTGCCAGCAGACTGGGTACTGGAAACACCATATATTTT
CDR3: CASRLGTGNTIYF
J: TRBJ1-3
V: TRBV7-9
size: NA
D: NA

DNA: TGTGCCAGCAATACTCGCTCTGGAAACACCATATATTTT
CDR3: CASNTRSGNTIYF
J: TRBJ1-3
V: TRBV7-2
size: NA
D: NA

DNA: TGTGCCAGCAGCCGAGAGGGACTAGCGGGGGGGCCGGTTTACGAGCAGTACTTC
CDR3: CASSREGLAGGPVYEQYF
J: TRBJ2-7
V: TRBV3-1
size: few
D: TRBD2

DNA: TGTGCCATCAGAGCCGGGACAGGGCAGGCAGCTAATGAAAAACTGTTTTTT
CDR3: CAIRAGTGQAANEKLFF
J: TRBJ1-4
V: TRBV10-3
size: few
D: TRBD1

DNA: TGCGCCAGCAGCGGTACTTCAGTGGCGCAGTTCTTC
CDR3: CASSGTSVAQFF
J: TRBJ2-1
V: TRBV5-1
size: many
D: NA

DNA: TGTGCCAGCAGCTTGGGCGGAGCTTCGAACACTGAAGCTTTCTTT
CDR3: CASSLGGASNTEAFF
J: TRBJ1-1
V: TRBV5-4
size: NA
D: NA

DNA: TGTGCGGGGGGACAGGGCTACTACGAGCAGTACTTC
CDR3: CAGGQGYYEQYF
J: TRBJ2-7
V: TRBV30
size: many
D: TRBD1

DNA: TGTGCCAGCAGTCAATCAGGGGCATCACCCCTCCACTTT
CDR3: CASSQSGASPLHF
J: TRBJ1-6
V: TRBV6-2/TRBV6-3
size: few
D: NA

DNA: TGTGCCAGCAGCCAAGATGTAGGGCCGCGTGTAGATACGCAGTATTTT
CDR3: CASSQDVGPRVDTQYF
J: TRBJ2-3
V: TRBV4-2
size: NA
D: NA

DNA: TGCGCCTCCAGCCCGGCCAGCGGGGGCACCGGGGAGCTGTTTTTT
CDR3: CASSPASGGTGELFF
J: TRBJ2-2
V: TRBV5-1
size: few
D: TRBD2

DNA: TGCAGTGCTAGAGCGGGGGTTTGGGGCTATGGCTACACCTTC
CDR3: CSARAGVWGYGYTF
J: TRBJ1-2
V: TRBV20-1
size: NA
D: NA

DNA: TGTGCCAGCAGTGACCCCATGGGAGGGGATAGCAATCAGCCCCAGCATTTT
CDR3: CASSDPMGGDSNQPQHF
J: TRBJ1-5
V: TRBV2
size: few
D: NA

DNA: TGCGCCAGCAGCTCGGGGACCACCAGGGTCTATGGCTACACCTTC
CDR3: CASSSGTTRVYGYTF
J: TRBJ1-2
V: TRBV5-1
size: NA
D: NA

DNA: TGTGCCAGCACCGGGGACAACACGGGCAATCAGCCCCAGCATTTT
CDR3: CASTGDNTGNQPQHF
J: TRBJ1-5
V: TRBV12-3/TRBV12-4
size: few
D: NA

DNA: TGTGCCAGCAGCCCCGACCGCTCCGGGGTCACTGAAGCTTTCTTT
CDR3: CASSPDRSGVTEAFF
J: TRBJ1-1
V: TRBV11-2
size: many
D: NA

DNA: TGCAGCGTTTGTTCAGTGAACACTGAAGCTTTCTTT
CDR3: CSVCSVNTEAFF
J: TRBJ1-1
V: TRBV29-1
size: NA
D: NA

DNA: TGTGCCAGCAGCTTACTTCCTCACCGGGACACCGGGGAGCTGTTTTTT
CDR3: CASSLLPHRDTGELFF
J: TRBJ2-2
V: TRBV7-3
size: many
D: NA

DNA: TGTGCCAGCAGCAGGACAGGGGAAAAACTGTTTTTT
CDR3: CASSRTGEKLFF
J: TRBJ1-4
V: TRBV6-6
size: many
D: TRBD1

DNA: TGCGCCAGCAGCTTGGGCATCACAGGGGGCGCCGGCTATGGCTACACCTTC
CDR3: CASSLGITGGAGYGYTF
J: TRBJ1-2
V: TRBV5-1
size: many
D: TRBD1

DNA: TGTGCCAGCAGCACGGAGCGGGGACGGAATACGCAGTATTTT
CDR3: CASSTERGRNTQYF
J: TRBJ2-3
V: TRBV7-9
size: many
D: TRBD2

DNA: TGTGCCAGCAGTTACTCGACCCGGCGGGAGCAGTACTTC
CDR3: CASSYSTRREQYF
J: TRBJ2-7
V: TRBV6-6
size: many
D: NA

DNA: TGTGCCAGTAGTTTCCTACAGGGGGCGCCTGAGCAGCCCCAGCATTTT
CDR3: CASSFLQGAPEQPQHF
J: TRBJ1-5
V: TRBV19
size: many
D: TRBD1

DNA: TGCAGTGCCAACCGGGACACCAACTATGGCTACACCTTC
CDR3: CSANRDTNYGYTF
J: TRBJ1-2
V: TRBV20-1
size: many
D: NA

DNA: TGTGCCAGCAGCTTAGGGGGCGAGCATTCACCCCTCCACTTT
CDR3: CASSLGGEHSPLHF
J: TRBJ1-6
V: TRBV7-3
size: many
D: NA

DNA: TGTGCCAGCAGCCAAGACCGCCGCCCTGACTCTGGAAACACCATATATTTT
CDR3: CASSQDRRPDSGNTIYF
J: TRBJ1-3
V: TRBV3-1
size: many
D: NA

DNA: TGTGCCAGCAGTACCACTAGCGGGGGGCCCGGAGGGATCTCTGGGGCCAACGTCCTGACTTTC
CDR3: CASSTTSGGPGGISGANVLTF
J: TRBJ2-6
V: TRBV6-4
size: many
D: TRBD2

DNA: TGTGCCAGCAGCCAAGATCAGGGATACACAGATACGCAGTATTTT
CDR3: CASSQDQGYTDTQYF
J: TRBJ2-3
V: TRBV3-1
size: NA
D: NA

DNA: TGCAGCGTTGTTGGGGGGGCAAGTAACACTGAAGCTTTCTTT
CDR3: CSVVGGASNTEAFF
J: TRBJ1-1
V: TRBV29-1
size: few
D: NA